One sample yielded the 22 T cell receptor beta chains listed below, sequenced in a study of blood T cell repertoires in COVID-19. Only in-frame clones appear in the TCRdb table, and some are missing; sequencing was by immunoSEQ multiplex PCR. The sample lists over 200,000 clones; approximately 79% were seen once. The specimen sequenced was peripheral blood. The receptors derive from a human donor in a cohort sampled during active COVID-19.

The count of this clone is one. This chain joins TRBV12-5 and TRBJ2-3; 10 bases agree with TRBD1. J gave up 3 bases and V 1 base, and 7 bases lay outside the gene matches. Looked up from germline, CDR1 is LGHNT and CDR2 is FRNRAP. This CDR3 is 17 amino acids long. The CDR3 loop reads CASGLGRGQGVTDTQYF. CDR3 DNA: TGTGCTAGTGGTTTGGGTCGCGGACAGGGGGTAACAGATACGCAGTATTTT.

The chain uses TRBV28 and TRBJ1-2; 8 bases are a match to TRBD1. The ends lost 1 base at V and 8 bases at J; junction bases unmatched: 6. This CDR3 spans 14 amino acids. Germline V CDR1 and CDR2: MDHEN, SYDVKM. The CDR3 loop is CASSLSRGRGGYTF. The CDR3 DNA follows: TGTGCCAGCAGTTTATCCAGGGGGCGGGGAGGCTACACCTTC.

This CDR3 reads CASSRRQGVGNTIYF. CDR3 coding DNA: TGTGCCAGCAGCCGCCGGCAGGGGGTTGGAAACACCATATATTTT. The chain couples TRBV3-1 (or the pseudogene TRBV3-2) to TRBJ1-3; 7 positions agree with TRBD1. This CDR3 contains 15 residues. With 4 bases clipped from V and 3 bases from J, the junction kept 6 bases outside the gene matches. CDR1 is LGHDT and CDR2 is YNNKEL in the germline V gene (reference sequence).

V usage is TRBV28 and J usage is TRBJ2-5; 13 bases map to TRBD2. Losses at the gene ends were 5 bases for V and 7 bases for J; bases not matched to a gene: 10. This CDR3 contains 16 residues. Germline-derived CDR1 and CDR2 are MDHEN and SYDVKM. This CDR3 reads CASSIPGLAGAGTQYF. The CDR3 DNA reads TGTGCCAGCAGTATCCCCGGACTAGCGGGAGCGGGGACCCAGTACTTC.

CDR3 bases: TGTGCCAGCAGCTCTACAGGGGGCGTCACTGAAGCTTTCTTT. Translation: CASSSTGGVTEAFF. J is TRBJ1-1 and V is TRBV5-4; 9 bases are shared with TRBD1. Germline CDR1 is SGHNT and CDR2 is YYREEE (reference sequence). The CDR3 has 14 amino acids. V lost 3 bases and J lost 4; bases outside the gene matches: 4. Full variable domain (rest looked up from reference TRBV5-4 and TRBJ1-1): ETGVTQSPTHLIKTRGQQVTLRCSSQSGHNTVSWYQQALGQGPQFIFQYYREEENGRGNFPPRFSGLQFPNYSSELNVNALELDDSALYLCASSSTGGVTEAFFGQGTRLTVV.

The V and J genes are TRBV19 and TRBJ1-6; 8 nucleotides align to TRBD1. The CDR3 consists of 15 residues. From germline, CDR1 is LNHDA and CDR2 SQIVND (reference sequence). V was pared by 6 bases and J by 9 bases, with 10 bases of the junction left unmatched. Written as DNA, the CDR3 is TGTGCCAGTAGCATCCTACAGGGGGACGCTTCACCCCTCCACTTT. Amino acid sequence: CASSILQGDASPLHF.

This chain connects TRBV6-6 to TRBJ2-7, with 7 bases lining up with TRBD1. The CDR3 spans 14 residues. Germline V CDR1 and CDR2: MNHNY, SVGAGI (reference sequence). With 10 bases clipped from V and 1 base from J, the junction kept 10 bases outside the gene matches. This chain's CDR3 is CAIAPGTASYEQYF. In DNA form, the CDR3 reads TGTGCCATCGCCCCCGGGACAGCATCCTACGAGCAGTACTTC.

The rearrangement joins TRBV18 to TRBJ1-1, with 7 bases aligning to TRBD1. Losses at the gene ends were 1 base for V and 5 bases for J; bases not matched to a gene: 7. This CDR3 comprises 15 residues. Germline values: CDR1 KGHSH, CDR2 LQKENI. CDR3 loop: CASSPLDRVGTEAFF. CDR3 nucleotide sequence: TGTGCCAGCTCACCACTTGACAGGGTTGGTACTGAAGCTTTCTTT.

The chain is built from TRBV28 and TRBJ2-5, with D perhaps matching TRBD1 (6 bases). Germline assignment: CDR1 MDHEN and CDR2 SYDVKM. The length of the CDR3 is 14 residues. Trimming stripped 5 bases from V and 1 base from J, with 11 bases between. CDR3: CASSPQGFQETQYF. The CDR3 nucleotides are TGTGCCAGCAGTCCCCAGGGGTTCCAAGAGACCCAGTACTTC.

The chain carries TRBV28 and TRBJ2-1, with D possibly being TRBD2 (6 bases). Trimming removed 5 bases from V and 8 bases from J, with 25 bases in between. The CDR3 extends over 17 amino acids. In germline, CDR1 is MDHEN, CDR2 SYDVKM. The CDR3 nucleotides read TGTGCCAGCAGTATACACCCGGGAGACCTTCTTACGGATGAGCAGTTCTTC. Its protein is CASSIHPGDLLTDEQFF.

The V gene is TRBV9, the J gene TRBJ2-7; maybe TRBD1 (5 bases). Per the germline V gene, CDR1 is SGDLS and CDR2 is YYNGEE. The CDR3 contains 15 residues. Between the trimmed V and J ends, which lost 2 bases and 5 bases, there was a span of 17 bases. This CDR3 is CASSVPGAPVHEQYF. CDR3 in DNA: TGTGCCAGCAGCGTCCCTGGGGCGCCGGTCCACGAGCAGTACTTC.

In this sample, this clone turned up a few times. The J gene is TRBJ2-1, the V gene TRBV7-8, with 12 bases aligning to TRBD2. Trimming cost V 2 bases and J 8 bases; bases outside gene matches: 7. Germline V lookup: CDR1 SGHVS, CDR2 FQNEAQ. The CDR3 loop spans 16 amino acids. The CDR3 here is CASSLSRLAGAYEQFF. CDR3 nucleotides: TGTGCCAGCAGCTTATCCCGACTAGCGGGAGCGTATGAGCAGTTCTTC.

This clone was seen a few times. The J gene is TRBJ2-7, the V gene TRBV6-5, with 9 bases lining up with TRBD2. CDR3 length equals 15 residues. V dropped 4 bases and J dropped 0; count of bases not matched to a gene: 4. Germline CDR1 MNHEY, CDR2 SVGAGI. The CDR3 spells CASSSFSGSSYEQYF. CDR3 coding DNA: TGTGCCAGCAGTTCCTTTAGCGGGAGCTCCTACGAGCAGTACTTC.

The CDR3 DNA follows: TGTGCCAGCAGTGACGCTAGCGGGGGGGGCGAGCAGTACTTC. As protein: CASSDASGGGEQYF. The rearrangement joins TRBV2 to TRBJ2-7, with TRBD2 matching 12 bases. Germline V gene data show CDR1 as SNHLY and CDR2 as FYNNEI. V gave up 3 bases and J gave up 6 bases; unmatched junction bases: 3. This CDR3 has 14 amino acids.

The V call is TRBV9, the J call TRBJ1-1; D is perhaps TRBD1 (5 bases). The germline gives CDR1 SGDLS, CDR2 YYNGEE. There are 16 residues in the CDR3. The V gene lost 3 bases and the J gene lost 0 bases, with 15 bases spanning the gap. CDR3: CASSAFGGSMNTEAFF. CDR3 coding DNA: TGTGCCAGCAGCGCCTTCGGGGGGAGCATGAACACTGAAGCTTTCTTT.

The gene calls are TRBV6-6 and TRBJ2-2; 13 bases agree with TRBD2. The J segment lost 5 bases and the V segment lost 9 bases, leaving 6 bases of the junction unmatched. The germline V gene encodes CDR1 MNHNY and CDR2 SVGAGI (reference sequence). This CDR3 region has 15 residues. This CDR3 reads CASGLAGEGTGELFF. Here the CDR3 DNA reads TGTGCCAGTGGACTAGCGGGAGAGGGAACCGGGGAGCTGTTTTTT.

Concerning this clone itself: A far larger clone differs by one base, so this is likely a read error. The V and J genes are TRBV7-2 and TRBJ1-1, with TRBD1 matching over 9 bases. V shed 4 bases and J 0 bases; nucleotides not matched to a gene: 0. Germline V lookup: CDR1 SGHTA, CDR2 FQGNSA. The CDR3 contains 14 residues. The DNA for the CDR3 is TGTGCCAGCAGCTGGACAGGGGTGAACACTGAAGCTTTCTTT. Protein: CASSWTGVNTEAFF.

The rearrangement joins TRBV28 to TRBJ1-2, with D possibly TRBD1 on 6 matching bases. Per the germline V gene, CDR1 is MDHEN and CDR2 is SYDVKM. This CDR3 region has 14 residues. Trimming shortened V by 6 bases and J by 0 bases, and 11 bases separated the two germline ends. CDR3 residues: CASRRTATNYGYTF. CDR3 coding DNA: TGTGCCAGCAGGCGGACAGCAACTAACTATGGCTACACCTTC.

The rearrangement uses TRBV24-1 and TRBJ2-2; 7 nucleotides match TRBD1. Germline assignment: CDR1 KGHDR and CDR2 SFDVKD. This CDR3 region has 13 residues. With 9 bases clipped from V and 1 base from J, the junction kept 1 base outside the gene matches. The CDR3 sequence: CATGTENTGELFF. The DNA of the CDR3 is TGTGCCACCGGGACAGAGAACACCGGGGAGCTGTTTTTT.

V is TRBV10-3 and J is TRBJ2-5, with a tentative D call TRBD1 (5 bases). This CDR3 has 15 amino acids. Between the trimmed V and J ends, which lost 0 bases and 4 bases, there was a span of 12 bases. Germline CDR1 and CDR2: ENHRY and SYGVKD. Here the CDR3 reads CAISESGRARETQYF. CDR3 sequence (DNA): TGTGCCATCAGTGAGTCGGGCAGGGCCAGAGAGACCCAGTACTTC.

The V and J genes are TRBV7-3 and TRBJ2-1; 10 bases line up with TRBD2. Germline CDR1 and CDR2: SGHTA and FQGTGA. V dropped 5 bases and J dropped 5; count of bases not matched to a gene: 6. The CDR3 spans 15 residues. CDR3: CASSPLAGINNEQFF. The CDR3 DNA sequence: TGTGCCAGCAGCCCACTAGCGGGAATCAACAATGAGCAGTTCTTC.

The J gene is TRBJ2-3, the V gene TRBV24-1; 12 bases are a match to TRBD2. V was clipped by 4 bases and J by 1 base; unmatched bases: 8. The CDR3 loop spans 18 amino acids. In germline, CDR1 is KGHDR, CDR2 SFDVKD. CDR3 nucleotide sequence: TGTGCCACCAGTGACCCCGGGGGACTAGCGGGTGGCACAGATACGCAGTATTTT. Encoded protein: CATSDPGGLAGGTDTQYF.